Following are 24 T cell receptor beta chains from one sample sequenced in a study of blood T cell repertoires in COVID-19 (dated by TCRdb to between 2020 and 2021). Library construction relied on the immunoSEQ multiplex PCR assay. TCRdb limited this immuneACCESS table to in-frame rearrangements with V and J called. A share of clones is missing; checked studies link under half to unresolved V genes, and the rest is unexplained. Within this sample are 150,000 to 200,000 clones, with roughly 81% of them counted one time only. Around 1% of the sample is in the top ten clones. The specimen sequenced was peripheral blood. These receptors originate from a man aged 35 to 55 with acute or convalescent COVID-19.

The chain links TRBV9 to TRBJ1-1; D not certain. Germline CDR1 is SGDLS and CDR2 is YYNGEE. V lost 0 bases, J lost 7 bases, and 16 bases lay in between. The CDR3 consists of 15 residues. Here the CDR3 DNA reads TGTGCCAGCAGCGTAGATAGCCGAAAAGATAATGAAGCTTTCTTT. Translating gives CASSVDSRKDNEAFF. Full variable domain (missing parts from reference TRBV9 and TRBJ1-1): DSGVTQTPKHLITATGQRVTLRCSPRSGDLSVYWYQQSLDQGLQFLIQYYNGEERAKGNILERFSAQQFPDLHSELNLSSLELGDSALYFCASSVDSRKDNEAFFGQGTRLTVV.

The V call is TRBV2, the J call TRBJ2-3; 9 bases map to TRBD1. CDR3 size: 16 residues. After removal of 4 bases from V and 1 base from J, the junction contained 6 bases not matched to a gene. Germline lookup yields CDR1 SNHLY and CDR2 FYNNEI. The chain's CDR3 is CASSAYRGPGTDTQYF. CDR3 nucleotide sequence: TGTGCCAGCAGTGCTTACAGGGGGCCCGGCACAGATACGCAGTATTTT.

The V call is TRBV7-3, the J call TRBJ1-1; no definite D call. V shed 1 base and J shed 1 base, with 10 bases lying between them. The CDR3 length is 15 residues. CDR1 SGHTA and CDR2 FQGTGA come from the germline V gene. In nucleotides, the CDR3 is TGTGCCAGCAGCTTAATTAACAGTCCGAACACTGAAGCTTTCTTT. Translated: CASSLINSPNTEAFF.

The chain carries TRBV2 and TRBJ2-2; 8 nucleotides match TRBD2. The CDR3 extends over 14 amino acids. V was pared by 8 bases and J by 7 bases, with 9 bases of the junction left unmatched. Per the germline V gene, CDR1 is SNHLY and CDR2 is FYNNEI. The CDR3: CASAGLVSIGELFF. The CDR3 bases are TGTGCCAGCGCGGGACTAGTAAGCATCGGGGAGCTGTTTTTT.

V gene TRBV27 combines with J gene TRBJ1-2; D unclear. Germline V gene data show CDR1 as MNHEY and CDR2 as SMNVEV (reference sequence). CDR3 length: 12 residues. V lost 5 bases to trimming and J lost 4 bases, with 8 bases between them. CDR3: CASSDYAYGYTF. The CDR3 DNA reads TGTGCCAGCAGTGACTACGCCTATGGCTACACCTTC.

CDR3 DNA sequence: TGCGCCAGCAGCCCTCTTCGGGATACGCAGTATTTT. Translation gives CASSPLRDTQYF. The chain employs TRBV5-1 and TRBJ2-3; no clear D gene. Germline CDR1 reads SGHRS; CDR2 reads YFSETQ. Trimming took off 4 bases at V and 6 bases at J, with 9 bases between the two ends. This CDR3 has 12 residues.

The CDR3 nucleotides are TGTGCCAGCAGCGGACAGGGGGCTCTAACAGATACGCAGTATTTT. Protein sequence: CASSGQGALTDTQYF. The gene calls are TRBV6-5 and TRBJ2-3; TRBD1 matches at 11 bases. The CDR3 sequence is 15 residues long. The germline gives CDR1 MNHEY, CDR2 SVGAGI. V gave up 6 bases and J gave up 3 bases; unmatched junction bases: 5.

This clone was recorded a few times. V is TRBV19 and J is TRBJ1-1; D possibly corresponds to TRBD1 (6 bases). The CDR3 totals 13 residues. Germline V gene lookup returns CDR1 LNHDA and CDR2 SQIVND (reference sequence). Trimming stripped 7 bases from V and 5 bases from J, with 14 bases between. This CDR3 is CASTLQGTTEAFF. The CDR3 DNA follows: TGTGCCAGTACCCTTCAGGGGACGACTGAAGCTTTCTTT. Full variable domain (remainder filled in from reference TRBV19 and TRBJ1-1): DGGITQSPKYLFRKEGQNVTLSCEQNLNHDAMYWYRQDPGQGLRLIYYSQIVNDFQKGDIAEGYSVSREKKESFPLTVTSAQKNPTAFYLCASTLQGTTEAFFGQGTRLTVV.

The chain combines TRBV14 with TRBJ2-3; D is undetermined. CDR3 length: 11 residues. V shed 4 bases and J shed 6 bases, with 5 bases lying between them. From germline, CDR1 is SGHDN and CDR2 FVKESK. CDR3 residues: CASSLRDTQYF. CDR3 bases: TGTGCCAGCAGCCTACGGGATACGCAGTATTTT.

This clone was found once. CDR3 DNA sequence: TGTGCCAGCAGCTTAGCGGGGGGTACCTACAATGAGCAGTTCTTC. Translated: CASSLAGGTYNEQFF. The chain is built from TRBV7-2 and TRBJ2-1; D is possibly TRBD2 (6 bases). The CDR3 runs to 15 residues. The V gene lost 0 bases and the J gene lost 2 bases, with 8 bases spanning the gap. The V gene's germline CDR1 is SGHTA and CDR2 FQGNSA.

The CDR3 DNA sequence: TGTGCCAGCAGTCCCCCACCGGGACAGGGGGCGAGGGCATTGGGCTACACCTTC. It is translated as CASSPPPGQGARALGYTF. This chain uses TRBV7-9 with TRBJ1-2; TRBD1 agrees at 12 bases. V dropped 6 bases and J dropped 8; count of bases not matched to a gene: 19. The length of the CDR3 is 18 residues. The germline V gene has CDR1 SEHNR and CDR2 FQNEAQ (reference sequence).

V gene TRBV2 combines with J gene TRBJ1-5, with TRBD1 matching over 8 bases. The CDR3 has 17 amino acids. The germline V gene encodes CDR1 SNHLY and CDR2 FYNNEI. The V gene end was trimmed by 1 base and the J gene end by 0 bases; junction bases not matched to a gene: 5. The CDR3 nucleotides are TGTGCCAGCAGTGAAGACAGGGGGTGGTTTAGCAATCAGCCCCAGCATTTT. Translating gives CASSEDRGWFSNQPQHF.

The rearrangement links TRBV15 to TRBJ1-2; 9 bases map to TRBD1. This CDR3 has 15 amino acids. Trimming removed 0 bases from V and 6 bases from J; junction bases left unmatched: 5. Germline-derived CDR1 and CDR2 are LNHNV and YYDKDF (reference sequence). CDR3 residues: CATSRDKTGGNGYTF. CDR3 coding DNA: TGTGCCACCAGCAGAGATAAAACAGGGGGCAATGGCTACACCTTC. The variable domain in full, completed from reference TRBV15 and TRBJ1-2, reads DAMVIQNPRYQVTQFGKPVTLSCSQTLNHNVMYWYQQKSSQAPKLLFHYYDKDFNNEADTPDNFQSRRPNTSFCFLDIRSPGLGDTAMYLCATSRDKTGGNGYTFGSGTRLTVV.

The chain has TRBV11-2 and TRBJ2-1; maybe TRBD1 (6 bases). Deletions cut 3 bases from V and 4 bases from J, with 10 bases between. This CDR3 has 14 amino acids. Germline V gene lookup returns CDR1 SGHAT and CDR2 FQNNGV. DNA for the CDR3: TGTGCCAGCAGCTTGGACAGAAATTACAATGAGCAGTTCTTC. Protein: CASSLDRNYNEQFF.

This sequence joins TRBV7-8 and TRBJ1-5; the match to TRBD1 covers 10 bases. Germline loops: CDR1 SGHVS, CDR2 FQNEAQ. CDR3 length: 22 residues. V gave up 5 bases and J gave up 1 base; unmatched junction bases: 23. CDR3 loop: CASSLYRPGQGFGEGSNQPQHF. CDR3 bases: TGTGCCAGCAGCCTCTACAGACCGGGACAGGGGTTTGGAGAAGGGAGCAATCAGCCCCAGCATTTT. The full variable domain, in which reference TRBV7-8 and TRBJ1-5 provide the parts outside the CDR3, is GAGVSQSPRYKVAKRGQDVALRCDPISGHVSLFWYQQALGQGPEFLTYFQNEAQLDKSGLPSDRFFAERPEGSVSTLKIQRTQQEDSAVYLCASSLYRPGQGFGEGSNQPQHFGDGTRLSIL.

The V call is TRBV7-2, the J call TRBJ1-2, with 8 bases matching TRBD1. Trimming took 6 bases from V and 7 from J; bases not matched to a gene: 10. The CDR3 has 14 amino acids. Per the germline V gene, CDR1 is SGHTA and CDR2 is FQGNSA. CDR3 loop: CASSTGWQGAGYTF. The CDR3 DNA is TGTGCCAGCAGTACTGGGTGGCAGGGGGCTGGCTACACCTTC.

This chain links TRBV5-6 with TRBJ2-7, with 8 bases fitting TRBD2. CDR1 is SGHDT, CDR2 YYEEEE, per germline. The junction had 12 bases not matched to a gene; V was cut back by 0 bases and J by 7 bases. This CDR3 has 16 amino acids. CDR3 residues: CASSLGIERGSSEQYF. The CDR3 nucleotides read TGTGCCAGCAGCTTGGGTATCGAGCGGGGGTCGAGTGAGCAGTACTTC.

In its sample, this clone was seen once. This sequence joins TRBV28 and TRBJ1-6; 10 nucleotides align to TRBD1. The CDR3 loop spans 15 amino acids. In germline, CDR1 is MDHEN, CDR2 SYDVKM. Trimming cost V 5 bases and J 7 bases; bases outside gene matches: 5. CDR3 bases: TGTGCCAGCAGTGGTACGGGACAGGGGAATTCACCCCTCCACTTT. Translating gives CASSGTGQGNSPLHF.

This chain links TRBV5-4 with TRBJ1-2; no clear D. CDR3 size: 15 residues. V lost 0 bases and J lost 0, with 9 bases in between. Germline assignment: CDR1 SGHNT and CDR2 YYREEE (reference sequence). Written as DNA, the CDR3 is TGTGCCAGCAGCTTGGAGCCCACCTCTAACTATGGCTACACCTTC. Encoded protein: CASSLEPTSNYGYTF.

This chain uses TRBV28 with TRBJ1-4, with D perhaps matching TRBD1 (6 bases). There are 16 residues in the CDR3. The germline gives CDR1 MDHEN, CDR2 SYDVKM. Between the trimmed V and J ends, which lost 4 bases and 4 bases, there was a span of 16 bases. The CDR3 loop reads CASSSGGGGYNEKLFF. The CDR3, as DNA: TGTGCCAGCAGTTCGGGTGGGGGCGGGTATAATGAAAAACTGTTTTTT.

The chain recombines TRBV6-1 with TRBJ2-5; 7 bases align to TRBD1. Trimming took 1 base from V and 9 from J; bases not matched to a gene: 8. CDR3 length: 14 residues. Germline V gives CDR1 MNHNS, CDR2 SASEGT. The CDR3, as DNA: TGTGCCAGCAGTGAAGGCACAGGGGAGTGGTCCCAGTACTTC. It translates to CASSEGTGEWSQYF.

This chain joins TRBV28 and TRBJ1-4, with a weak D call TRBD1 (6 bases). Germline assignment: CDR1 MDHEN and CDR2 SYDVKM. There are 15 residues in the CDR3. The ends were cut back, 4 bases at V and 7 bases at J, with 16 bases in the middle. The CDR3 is CASSSHRDKGEKLFF. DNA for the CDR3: TGTGCCAGCAGTTCCCACCGGGACAAAGGTGAAAAACTGTTTTTT.

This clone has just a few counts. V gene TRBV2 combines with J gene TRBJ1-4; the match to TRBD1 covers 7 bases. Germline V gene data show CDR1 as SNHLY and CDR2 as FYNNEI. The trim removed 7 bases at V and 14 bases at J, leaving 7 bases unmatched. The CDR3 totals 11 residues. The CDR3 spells CASMRQGRLFF. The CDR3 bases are TGTGCCAGCATGAGACAGGGCCGGCTGTTTTTT.

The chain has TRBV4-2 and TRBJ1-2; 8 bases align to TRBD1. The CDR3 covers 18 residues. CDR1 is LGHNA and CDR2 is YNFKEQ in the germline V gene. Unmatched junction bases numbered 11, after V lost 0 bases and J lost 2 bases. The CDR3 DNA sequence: TGTGCCAGCAGCCAAGATCAAATTTCACAGGGGGTAAACTATGGCTACACCTTC. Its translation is CASSQDQISQGVNYGYTF.